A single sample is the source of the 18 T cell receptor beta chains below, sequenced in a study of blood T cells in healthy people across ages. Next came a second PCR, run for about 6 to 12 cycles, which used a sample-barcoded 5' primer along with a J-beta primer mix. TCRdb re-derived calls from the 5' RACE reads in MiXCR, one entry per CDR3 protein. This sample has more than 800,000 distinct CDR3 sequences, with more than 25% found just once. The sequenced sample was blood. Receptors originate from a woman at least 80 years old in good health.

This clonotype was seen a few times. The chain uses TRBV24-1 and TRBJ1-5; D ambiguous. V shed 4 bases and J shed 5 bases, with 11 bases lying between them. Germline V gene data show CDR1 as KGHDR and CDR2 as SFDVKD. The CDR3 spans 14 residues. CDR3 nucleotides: TGTGCCACCAGTGAGGGAAATAGGGATCAGCCCCAGCATTTT. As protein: CATSEGNRDQPQHF.

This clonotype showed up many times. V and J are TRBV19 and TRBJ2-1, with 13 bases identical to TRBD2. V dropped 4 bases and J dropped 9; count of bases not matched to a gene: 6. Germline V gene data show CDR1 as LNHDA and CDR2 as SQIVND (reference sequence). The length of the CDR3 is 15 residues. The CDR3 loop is CASSTLAGGPSEQFF. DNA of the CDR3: TGTGCCAGTAGTACACTAGCGGGGGGGCCGAGTGAGCAGTTCTTC.

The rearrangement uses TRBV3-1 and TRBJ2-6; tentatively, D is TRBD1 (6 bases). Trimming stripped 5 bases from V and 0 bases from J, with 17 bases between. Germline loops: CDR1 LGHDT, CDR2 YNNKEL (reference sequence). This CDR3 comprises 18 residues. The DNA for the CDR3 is TGTGCCAGCAGCAAGATGACAGGCACTCTCTCTGGGGCCAACGTCCTGACTTTC. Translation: CASSKMTGTLSGANVLTF.

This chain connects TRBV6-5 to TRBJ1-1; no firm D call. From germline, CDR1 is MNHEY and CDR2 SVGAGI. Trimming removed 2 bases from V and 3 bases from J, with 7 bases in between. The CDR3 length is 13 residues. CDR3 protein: CASSYTGDTEAFF. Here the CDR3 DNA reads TGTGCCAGCAGTTACACCGGGGACACTGAAGCTTTCTTT.

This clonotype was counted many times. The CDR3 nucleotides read TGCGCCAGCAGCTTGACTACCTTTAGCTCCTACAATGAGCAGTTCTTC. Its protein product is CASSLTTFSSYNEQFF. The gene calls are TRBV5-1 and TRBJ2-1; unclear D gene. Germline V gene data show CDR1 as SGHRS and CDR2 as YFSETQ. Trimming left V 1 base short and J 0 bases short, with 11 bases between. The CDR3 consists of 16 residues.

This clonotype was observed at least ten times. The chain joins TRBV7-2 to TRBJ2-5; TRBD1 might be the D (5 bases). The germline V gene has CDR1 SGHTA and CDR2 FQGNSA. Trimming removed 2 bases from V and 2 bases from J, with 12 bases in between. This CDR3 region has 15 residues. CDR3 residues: CASSLQGRMQETQYF. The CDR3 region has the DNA TGTGCCAGCAGCTTACAGGGCAGGATGCAAGAGACCCAGTACTTC.

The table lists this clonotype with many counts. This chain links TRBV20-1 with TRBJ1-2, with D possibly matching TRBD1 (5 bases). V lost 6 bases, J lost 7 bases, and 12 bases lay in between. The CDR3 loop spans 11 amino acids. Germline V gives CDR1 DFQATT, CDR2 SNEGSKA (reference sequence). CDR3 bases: TGCAGTGCCCGGGGGACGGTTGGCTACACCTTC. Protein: CSARGTVGYTF.

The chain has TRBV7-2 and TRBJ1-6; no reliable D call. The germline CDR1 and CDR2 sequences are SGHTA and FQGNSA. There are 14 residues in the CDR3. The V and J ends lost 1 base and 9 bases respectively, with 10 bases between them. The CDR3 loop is CASSLGALGSPLHF. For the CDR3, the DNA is TGTGCCAGCAGCTTAGGCGCCCTGGGTTCACCCCTCCACTTT.

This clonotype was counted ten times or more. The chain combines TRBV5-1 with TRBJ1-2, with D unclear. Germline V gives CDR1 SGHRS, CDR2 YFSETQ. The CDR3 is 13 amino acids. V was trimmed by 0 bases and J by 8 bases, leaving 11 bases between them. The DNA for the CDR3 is TGCGCCAGCAGCTTGGTTGGGGTTGAGGGCTACACCTTC. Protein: CASSLVGVEGYTF. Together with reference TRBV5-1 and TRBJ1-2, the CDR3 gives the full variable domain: KAGVTQTPRYLIKTRGQQVTLSCSPISGHRSVSWYQQTPGQGLQFLFEYFSETQRNKGNFPGRFSGRQFSNSRSEMNVSTLELGDSALYLCASSLVGVEGYTFGSGTRLTVV.

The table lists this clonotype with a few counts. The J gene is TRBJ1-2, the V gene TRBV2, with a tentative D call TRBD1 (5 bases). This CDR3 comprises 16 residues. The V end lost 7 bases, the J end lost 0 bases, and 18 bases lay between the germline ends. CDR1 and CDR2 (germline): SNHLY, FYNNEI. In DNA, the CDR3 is TGTGCCAGCATGCTCAGGGCCATCACAGCTAACTATGGCTACACCTTC. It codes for CASMLRAITANYGYTF.

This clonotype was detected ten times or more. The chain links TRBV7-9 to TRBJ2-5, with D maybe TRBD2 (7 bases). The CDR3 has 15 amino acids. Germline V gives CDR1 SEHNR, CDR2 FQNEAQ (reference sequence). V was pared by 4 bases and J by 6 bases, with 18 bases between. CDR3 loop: CASSWEGGRTKTQYF. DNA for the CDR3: TGTGCCAGCAGCTGGGAGGGGGGAAGGACAAAGACCCAGTACTTC.

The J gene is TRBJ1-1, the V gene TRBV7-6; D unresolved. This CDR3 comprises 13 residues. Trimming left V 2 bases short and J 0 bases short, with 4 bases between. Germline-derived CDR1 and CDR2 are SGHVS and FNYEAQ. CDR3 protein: CASSLMLNTEAFF. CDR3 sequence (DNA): TGTGCCAGCAGCTTAATGTTGAACACTGAAGCTTTCTTT.

Here the CDR3 DNA reads TGTGCCAGTAGCCAAATAACAGCGCAGGGAGATACGCAGTATTTT. Its translation is CASSQITAQGDTQYF. This sequence joins TRBV19 and TRBJ2-3; TRBD1 might be the D (5 bases). The CDR3 has 15 residues. V was cut by 6 bases and J by 5 bases, with 18 bases left in between. Germline loops: CDR1 LNHDA, CDR2 SQIVND (reference sequence).

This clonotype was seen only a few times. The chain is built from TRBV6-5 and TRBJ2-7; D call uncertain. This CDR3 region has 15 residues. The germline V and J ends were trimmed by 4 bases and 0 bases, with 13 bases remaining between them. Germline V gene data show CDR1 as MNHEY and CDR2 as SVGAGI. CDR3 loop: CASSSREGYSYEQYF. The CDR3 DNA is TGTGCCAGCAGTTCTAGGGAAGGATACTCCTACGAGCAGTACTTC.

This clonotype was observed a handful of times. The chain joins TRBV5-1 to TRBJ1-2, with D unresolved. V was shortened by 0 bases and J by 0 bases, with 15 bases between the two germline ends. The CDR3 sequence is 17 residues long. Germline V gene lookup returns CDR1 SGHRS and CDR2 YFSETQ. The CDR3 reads CASSLDSLVSANYGYTF. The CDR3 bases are TGCGCCAGCAGCTTGGACAGCCTGGTCTCCGCTAACTATGGCTACACCTTC.

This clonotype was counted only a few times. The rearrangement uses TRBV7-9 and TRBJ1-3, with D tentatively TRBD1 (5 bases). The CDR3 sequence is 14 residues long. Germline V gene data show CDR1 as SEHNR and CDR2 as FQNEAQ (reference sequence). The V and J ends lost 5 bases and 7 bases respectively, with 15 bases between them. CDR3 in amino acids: CASSPGRGGNTIYF. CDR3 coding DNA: TGTGCCAGCAGCCCAGGGCGAGGTGGGAACACCATATATTTT. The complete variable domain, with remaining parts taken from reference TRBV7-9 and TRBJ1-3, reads DTGVSQNPRHKITKRGQNVTFRCDPISEHNRLYWYRQTLGQGPEFLTYFQNEAQLEKSRLLSDRFSAERPKGSFSTLEIQRTEQGDSAMYLCASSPGRGGNTIYFGEGSWLTVV.

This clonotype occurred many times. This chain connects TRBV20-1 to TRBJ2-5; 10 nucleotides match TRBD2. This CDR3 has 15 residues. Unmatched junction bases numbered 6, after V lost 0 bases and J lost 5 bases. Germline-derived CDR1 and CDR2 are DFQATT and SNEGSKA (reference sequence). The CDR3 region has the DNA TGCAGTGCTAGAGAAGGGAGCGGGGGGGTTGAGACCCAGTACTTC. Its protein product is CSAREGSGGVETQYF.

The CDR3 DNA sequence: TGCGCCAGCAGCCAAGAATTCCGCGGATCGAACACCGGGGAGCTGTTTTTT. Translating gives CASSQEFRGSNTGELFF. The chain links TRBV4-3 to TRBJ2-2; D is unresolved. Germline-derived CDR1 and CDR2 are LGHNA and YSLEER. The V gene lost 0 bases and the J gene lost 0 bases, with 11 bases spanning the gap. This CDR3 spans 17 amino acids.